Below, 17 T cell receptor beta chains from the same sample are listed, as sequenced in a study of early T cells in non-severe SARS-CoV-2 infection. TCRdb redid the calling of the 5' RACE reads with MiXCR, one entry per CDR3 protein. The data show some 31,000 distinct CDR3 sequences, with around 5.8% seen just once and 5% to 5.5% held by the top ten. The source material was whole blood. The receptor set was obtained from an adult who was a healthcare worker with PCR-confirmed SARS-CoV-2 infection or an uninfected control (not recorded which).

This clonotype showed up many times. The chain carries TRBV19 and TRBJ1-1, with D perhaps matching TRBD1 (6 bases). Deletions cut 3 bases from V and 1 base from J, with 12 bases between. The CDR3 is 15 residues long. Germline V gene data show CDR1 as LNHDA and CDR2 as SQIVND (reference sequence). CDR3 nucleotide sequence: TGTGCCAGTAGTATCCTGAGCAGGGGGAACACTGAAGCTTTCTTT. Encoded protein: CASSILSRGNTEAFF.

The table lists this clonotype with a few counts. This sequence joins TRBV5-8 and TRBJ2-3, with 9 positions matching TRBD2. The CDR3 is 16 residues long. Germline trimming cut 3 bases from V and 2 bases from J; bases unmatched to any gene: 7. Germline V gives CDR1 SGHTS, CDR2 YDEGEE. The CDR3 sequence: CASSSTRLADTDTQYF. CDR3 DNA sequence: TGTGCCAGCAGCTCAACTAGACTAGCGGACACAGATACGCAGTATTTT.

This clonotype came up many times. The chain combines TRBV29-1 with TRBJ2-1; either TRBD1 or TRBD2 may fit D (5 bases each). Germline V gene data show CDR1 as SQVTM and CDR2 as ANQGSEA. V dropped 3 bases and J dropped 3 bases, with 15 bases sitting between them. The CDR3 is 15 amino acids. CDR3 in DNA: TGCAGCGTTGACCCCCGGGGCGGATTCTACAATGAGCAGTTCTTC. It codes for CSVDPRGGFYNEQFF.

This clonotype was recorded a few times. This rearrangement joins TRBV11-2 to TRBJ2-2, with 8 nucleotides matching TRBD1. V shed 4 bases and J 7 bases; nucleotides not matched to a gene: 8. CDR3 length equals 15 residues. Germline CDR1 reads SGHAT; CDR2 reads FQNNGV. The CDR3 coding sequence is TGTGCCAGCAGCTCGGCAGGGGGCGTCGACGGGGAGCTGTTTTTT. This gives the protein CASSSAGGVDGELFF.

This clonotype was observed at least ten times. V gene TRBV7-2 combines with J gene TRBJ2-7, with a tentative D call TRBD2 (5 bases). The germline gives CDR1 SGHTA, CDR2 FQGNSA. The CDR3 loop spans 15 amino acids. Trimming took 1 base from V and 2 from J, leaving 12 bases between them. Here the CDR3 reads CASSLGFSATYEQYF. The DNA for the CDR3 is TGTGCCAGCAGCTTAGGGTTTAGCGCGACCTACGAGCAGTACTTC.

This clonotype occurred many times. The chain couples TRBV12-5 to TRBJ2-5; 9 nucleotides agree with TRBD1. This CDR3 comprises 15 residues. Germline lookup yields CDR1 LGHNT and CDR2 FRNRAP. V shed 4 bases and J 3 bases; nucleotides not matched to a gene: 6. CDR3 region: CASGSGTGSEETQYF. DNA for the CDR3: TGTGCTAGTGGTTCCGGGACAGGGAGTGAAGAGACCCAGTACTTC.

This chain connects TRBV11-3 to TRBJ1-4; perhaps TRBD1 as D (5 bases). Germline V CDR1 and CDR2: SGHNT, YENEEA. V dropped 1 base and J dropped 1 base, with 10 bases sitting between them. The CDR3 has 16 residues. The CDR3 sequence: CASSLAVRGTNEKLFF. CDR3 sequence (DNA): TGTGCCAGCAGCTTAGCCGTGAGGGGAACTAATGAAAAACTGTTTTTT.

At least ten counts were recorded for this clonotype. The chain is built from TRBV21-1 and TRBJ2-5; the table names TRBD1, a call not compared with the DNA. TRBV21-1 is deemed a pseudogene. The CDR3 runs to 12 residues. DNA for the CDR3: TGTGCCAGCAGCAGGGGGCAAGAGACCCAGTACTTC. This sequence encodes CASSRGQETQYF.

J is TRBJ2-1 and V is TRBV6-2 or TRBV6-3, with D maybe TRBD1 (7 bases). Germline loops: CDR1 MNHEY, CDR2 SVGEGT. V was shortened by 10 bases and J by 6 bases, with 31 bases between the two germline ends. The CDR3 length is 18 residues. Here the CDR3 reads CAIKRRQGSLSEGNEQFF. Written as DNA, the CDR3 is TGTGCCATCAAGAGGAGACAGGGTTCATTGTCGGAGGGCAATGAGCAGTTCTTC.

This clonotype was counted a few times. The rearrangement uses TRBV20-1 and TRBJ2-1; D possibly corresponds to TRBD2 (6 bases). V dropped 6 bases and J dropped 0 bases, with 15 bases sitting between them. Germline V gene lookup returns CDR1 DFQATT and CDR2 SNEGSKA (reference sequence). The CDR3 length is 15 residues. DNA for the CDR3: TGCAGTGCCCGAGCCGGGACTCCCTCCTACAATGAGCAGTTCTTC. The encoded protein is CSARAGTPSYNEQFF.

This clonotype was recorded many times. CDR3 sequence reads: CSVVGGVGETQYF. In nucleotides, the CDR3 is TGCAGCGTCGTCGGAGGTGTCGGCGAGACCCAGTACTTC. J is TRBJ2-5 and V is TRBV29-1, with D possibly matching TRBD2 (5 bases). CDR1 and CDR2 (germline): SQVTM, ANQGSEA. With 6 bases removed from V and 5 bases from J, the gap between germline ends came to 16 bases. The CDR3 length is 13 residues.

This clonotype was picked up many times. This rearrangement joins TRBV29-1 to TRBJ2-1, with D uncertain. The V and J ends lost 4 bases and 3 bases respectively, with 16 bases between them. From germline, CDR1 is SQVTM and CDR2 ANQGSEA. The CDR3 extends over 15 amino acids. The CDR3 loop is CSVGDNMRYYNEQFF. DNA for the CDR3: TGCAGCGTTGGTGATAACATGCGTTACTACAATGAGCAGTTCTTC.

This clonotype was detected only a few times. A read error may explain this, as a much larger clone is one base away. The rearrangement uses TRBV20-1 and TRBJ2-5, with D tentatively TRBD2 (5 bases). Germline CDR1 is DFQATT and CDR2 is SNEGSKA (reference sequence). CDR3 length: 13 residues. Trimming removed 6 bases from V and 5 bases from J, with 16 bases in between. Written as DNA, the CDR3 is TGCAGTGCGGGAGCAGTCGGGTGGGAGACCCAGTACTTC. This sequence encodes CSAGAVGWETQYF.

Many counts were recorded for this clonotype. The chain employs TRBV6-1 and TRBJ2-1, with TRBD2 matching over 11 bases. V lost 5 bases to trimming and J lost 5 bases; unmatched junction nucleotides: 5. This CDR3 region has 15 residues. The germline V gene encodes CDR1 MNHNS and CDR2 SASEGT. CDR3 loop: CASSNPSGRHNEQFF. The CDR3 DNA reads TGTGCCAGCAGTAACCCTAGCGGGAGGCACAATGAGCAGTTCTTC.

This clonotype was found many times. The chain is built from TRBV7-9 and TRBJ2-7; D is tentatively TRBD1 or TRBD2 (5 bases each). V was pared by 5 bases and J by 2 bases, with 16 bases between. The CDR3 has 15 amino acids. Germline V lookup: CDR1 SEHNR, CDR2 FQNEAQ (reference sequence). The CDR3 sequence is CASSKSGAKPYEQYF. CDR3 sequence (DNA): TGTGCCAGCAGCAAATCCGGGGCCAAGCCCTACGAGCAGTACTTC.

This clonotype was recorded at least ten times. One base away lies a much larger clone, so this may be a sequencing read error. The chain uses TRBV7-9 and TRBJ1-1; D gene uncertain. CDR3 length: 15 amino acids. The germline V gene encodes CDR1 SEHNR and CDR2 FQNEAQ (reference sequence). The DNA for the CDR3 is TGTGCCAGCAGACCTCCCCTTGAAATGAACACTGAAGTTTTCTTT. Amino acids: CASRPPLEMNTEVFF.

J is TRBJ1-2 and V is TRBV19; the D gene is possibly TRBD1 (5 bases). Trimming cost V 10 bases and J 4 bases, with 13 bases left between them. CDR3 length: 12 amino acids. The germline gives CDR1 LNHDA, CDR2 SQIVND (reference sequence). The CDR3 nucleotides read TGTGCCACTGGCGCGGGGGGCTATGGCTACACCTTC. It translates to CATGAGGYGYTF.